This T cell receptor beta chain originates from a study of STAT3 mutations in large granular lymphocyte leukemia. About the research overall: Among longitudinally sequenced T-LGLL patients, roughly half had canonical activating STAT3 mutations detected.

General study points: In T-cell large granular lymphocyte leukemia, about half of patients showed multiple immunodominant subclonotypes.

Concerning this clone itself: Its target is not known.

TCRdb's copy holds only in-frame clones and misses some; the assay was immunoSEQ multiplex PCR. The sample lists 9,500 to 13,000 clones; more than 75% were seen once. The germline V and J ends were trimmed by 4 bases and 2 bases, with 4 bases remaining between them. Germline-derived CDR1 and CDR2 are MDHEN and SYDVKM. The CDR3 loop spans 12 amino acids. The sample consisted of peripheral blood mononuclear cells. This sequence joins TRBV28 and TRBJ2-3; D remains unclear. The receptor was isolated from a man between 60 and 70 years old with T-cell large granular lymphocyte leukemia. Some clones in this sample may be carry-over from other donors' samples. Here the CDR3 reads CASSSTTDTQYF. CDR3 nucleotides: TGTGCCAGCAGTTCGACCACAGATACGCAGTATTTT.